The T cell receptor (beta chain) under discussion was sequenced for a study of blood T cell repertoires in COVID-19. Study information: Specimens from acute and convalescent COVID-19 originated in the United States, Italy and Spain.

The V gene lost 3 bases and the J gene lost 5 bases, with 4 bases spanning the gap. The CDR3 contains 11 residues. Some clones are missing from TCRdb's copy, which holds only in-frame ones; the method was immunoSEQ multiplex PCR. The sample carries more than 200,000 clones, roughly 80% recorded once. Source material: peripheral blood. The receptor comes from a man aged 50 or older with active or convalescent COVID-19. The J gene is TRBJ2-3, the V gene TRBV5-3; the D is unclear. TRBV5-3 is given ORF status, its function remaining uncertain. This chain's CDR3 is CARSSKDTQYF. In DNA, the CDR3 is TGTGCCAGAAGCTCTAAAGATACGCAGTATTTT.